This entry features one TCR beta chain sequence. The entry originates in a study of blood T cell repertoires in COVID-19. This table comes from immunoSEQ multiplex PCR, and its TCRdb copy is limited to in-frame clones, with some not included. The sample carries about 20,000 clones, more than 70% recorded once. The CDR3 consists of 15 residues. Germline CDR1 is SGHRS and CDR2 is YFSETQ. Trimming stripped 0 bases from V and 0 bases from J, with 6 bases between. J is TRBJ2-2 and V is TRBV5-1; D perhaps matches TRBD1 (6 bases). This receptor was identified in a human donor in a cohort sampled during active COVID-19. The specimen was peripheral blood. The chain's CDR3 is CASSLAGANTGELFF. For the CDR3, the DNA is TGCGCCAGCAGCTTGGCAGGGGCGAACACCGGGGAGCTGTTTTTT.